This is a list of T cell receptor beta chains from one sample in a study of human T cells and chemical hapten exposure. MiXCR was run by TCRdb on the RACE reads, yielding one entry per CDR3 protein. The sample holds some 64,000 distinct CDR3 sequences, 8% to 13% seen once. This specimen consisted of whole blood, obtained in connection with sensitization to the hapten diphenylcyclopropenone (DPC). The receptor source for this set is a woman aged 25 to 39 with alopecia areata. Some clones in this sample may be carry-over from other donors' samples. The CDR3 runs from the conserved cysteine through the conserved F or W. The D gene is left open where the match is weak. A row's size may be missing; if present it is once, few, many or a size class.

d_call clone_size j_call v_call cdr3_nt cdr3_aa
TRBD1 few TRBJ2-7 TRBV11-3 TGTGCCAGCAGCTTGACATTGGGGGTGACAGGGGTCCCCTACGAGCAGTACTTC CASSLTLGVTGVPYEQYF
NA NA TRBJ2-1 TRBV6-2/TRBV6-3 TGTGCCAGCAGTTACAGTGGAGCGGAGCAGTTCTTC CASSYSGAEQFF
TRBD1 many TRBJ2-5 TRBV20-1 TGCAGTGCCTCAAGATCGACAGGGGGAGTAGAGACCCAGTACTTC CSASRSTGGVETQYF
NA NA TRBJ2-3 TRBV28 TGTGCCAGCAGGGACGTGCGGGGTCCCACAGATACGCAGTATTTT CASRDVRGPTDTQYF
NA few TRBJ2-1 TRBV2 TGTGCCAGCATAGATCCGCAGGAGCAGTTCTTC CASIDPQEQFF
NA many TRBJ1-6 TRBV6-2/TRBV6-3 TGTGCCAGCAGTAACGGGATGTATAATTCACCCCTCCACTTT CASSNGMYNSPLHF
NA many TRBJ1-2 TRBV7-6 TGTGCCAGCAGCTTAGCAGGGGAGGTAGGCGGCTACACCTTC CASSLAGEVGGYTF
NA many TRBJ2-7 TRBV6-1 TGTGCCAGCAGTGAAGGACTCGGGCTACCCTACGAGCAGTACTTC CASSEGLGLPYEQYF
NA many TRBJ2-7 TRBV3-2 TGTGCCAGCAGCCAACGTCCCGGGGAGCAGTACTTC CASSQRPGEQYF
TRBD1 many TRBJ2-1 TRBV29-1 TGCAGCGTTCCCCGGGACAGGCACAATGAGCAGTTCTTC CSVPRDRHNEQFF